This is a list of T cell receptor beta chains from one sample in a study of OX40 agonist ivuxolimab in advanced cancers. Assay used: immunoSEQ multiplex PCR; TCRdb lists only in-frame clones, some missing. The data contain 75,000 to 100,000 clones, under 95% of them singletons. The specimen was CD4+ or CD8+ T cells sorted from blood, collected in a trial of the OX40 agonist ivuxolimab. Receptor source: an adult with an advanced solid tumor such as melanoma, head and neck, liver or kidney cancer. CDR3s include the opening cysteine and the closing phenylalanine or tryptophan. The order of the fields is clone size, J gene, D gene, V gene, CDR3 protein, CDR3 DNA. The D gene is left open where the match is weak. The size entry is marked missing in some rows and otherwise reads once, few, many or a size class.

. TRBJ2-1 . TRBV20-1 CSAPNRHEQFF TGCAGTGCCCCCAATAGGCATGAGCAGTTCTTC
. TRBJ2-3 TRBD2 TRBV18 CASSPPGTAGATDTQYF TGTGCCAGCTCACCACCGGGAACAGCGGGGGCCACAGATACGCAGTATTTT
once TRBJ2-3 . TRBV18 CASSPPSSAAGRTDTQYF TGTGCCAGCTCACCACCAAGCTCCGCGGCGGGGCGCACAGATACGCAGTATTTT
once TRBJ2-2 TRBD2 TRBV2 CASRGLAGAGGELFF TGTGCCAGCCGGGGACTAGCGGGAGCGGGCGGGGAGCTGTTTTTT
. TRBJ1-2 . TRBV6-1 CASSERAGQNYGYTF TGTGCCAGCAGTGAAAGGGCAGGACAAAACTATGGCTACACCTTC
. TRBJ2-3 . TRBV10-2 CASSEYDTDTQYF TGCGCCAGCAGTGAGTACGACACAGATACGCAGTATTTT
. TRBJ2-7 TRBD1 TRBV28 CASSLTGGYYEQYF TGTGCCAGCAGTTTAACAGGGGGCTACTACGAGCAGTACTTC
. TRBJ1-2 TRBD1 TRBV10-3 CAIRPPGKGQGVVGYGYTF TGTGCCATCAGGCCACCTGGGAAGGGACAGGGGGTGGTAGGCTATGGCTACACCTTC
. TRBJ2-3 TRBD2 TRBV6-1 CASSEAIAGSTDTQYF TGTGCCAGCAGTGAAGCCATAGCGGGAAGCACAGATACGCAGTATTTT
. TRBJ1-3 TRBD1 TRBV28 CASRRPGQGHSGNTIYF TGTGCCAGCCGACGACCCGGACAGGGACATTCTGGAAACACCATATATTTT